These 17 T cell receptor beta chains were sequenced from one sample in a study of blood T cell repertoires in COVID-19. Clones were sequenced by immunoSEQ multiplex PCR, and TCRdb holds only the in-frame ones, with some missing. This sample has about 270,000 clones, with about four fifths found just once. The sample consisted of peripheral blood. Receptors were obtained from a woman in her forties or fifties who had recovered from COVID-19.

Here the CDR3 reads CASSDGAGQPQHF. CDR3 sequence (DNA): TGTGCCAGCAGTGACGGAGCGGGCCAGCCCCAGCATTTT. The chain is built from TRBV6-1 and TRBJ1-5; no definite D call. The CDR3 is 13 amino acids. Looked up from germline, CDR1 is MNHNS and CDR2 is SASEGT. V lost 3 bases, J lost 7 bases, and 10 bases lay in between.

This chain links TRBV6-4 with TRBJ2-3, with TRBD2 identical over 7 bases. With V trimmed by 3 bases and J by 8 bases, 5 bases remained unmatched. Germline CDR1 and CDR2: MRHNA and SNTAGT. The CDR3 runs 13 residues. This chain's CDR3 is CASSEGGGGTQYF. The DNA for the CDR3 is TGTGCCAGCAGTGAGGGAGGCGGGGGTACGCAGTATTTT.

V is TRBV7-9 and J is TRBJ1-4; the D gene is possibly TRBD1 (5 bases). This CDR3 is built from 14 residues. V lost 7 bases and J lost 7, with 16 bases in between. Germline V gene sequence: CDR1 SEHNR, CDR2 FQNEAQ (reference sequence). Written as DNA, the CDR3 is TGTGCCAGCACCCCGTCCGGGGGGGGTGAAAAACTGTTTTTT. Its translation is CASTPSGGGEKLFF.

The gene calls are TRBV7-2 and TRBJ1-1; D is possibly TRBD1 (5 bases). V was trimmed by 4 bases and J by 11 bases, leaving 23 bases between them. The CDR3 contains 15 residues. Germline lookup yields CDR1 SGHTA and CDR2 FQGNSA. DNA of the CDR3: TGTGCCAGCAGCTCAAGACAGACTCCCGAAAACGCCGCTTTCTTT. It encodes CASSSRQTPENAAFF. The whole variable domain, filled in from reference TRBV7-2 and TRBJ1-1, reads GAGVSQSPSNKVTEKGKDVELRCDPISGHTALYWYRQSLGQGLEFLIYFQGNSAPDKSGLPSDRFSAERTGGSVSTLTIQRTQQEDSAVYLCASSSRQTPENAAFFGQGTRLTVV.

This clone was seen once. V and J are TRBV7-9 and TRBJ2-5; possibly TRBD2 for D (5 bases). V dropped 1 base and J dropped 2 bases, with 11 bases sitting between them. Per the germline V gene, CDR1 is SEHNR and CDR2 is FQNEAQ (reference sequence). The CDR3 has 15 amino acids. The CDR3 reads CASSLGLAPQETQYF. The DNA for the CDR3 is TGTGCCAGCAGCTTAGGCCTAGCCCCGCAAGAGACCCAGTACTTC.

The chain is built from TRBV5-6 and TRBJ2-5; a possible D gene is TRBD2 (6 bases). There are 14 residues in the CDR3. Trimming pared 1 base from V and 4 bases from J, leaving 11 bases between. Germline V gene lookup returns CDR1 SGHDT and CDR2 YYEEEE. DNA of the CDR3: TGTGCCAGCAGCTTGTTGCGGGATCGAGAGACCCAGTACTTC. It encodes CASSLLRDRETQYF.

The J gene is TRBJ1-1, the V gene TRBV6-2 or TRBV6-3; D possibly corresponds to TRBD1 (5 bases). Trimming pared 2 bases from V and 1 base from J, leaving 11 bases between. The CDR3 length is 15 residues. Germline loops: CDR1 MNHEY, CDR2 SVGEGT. CDR3 loop: CASSYAGGANTEAFF. Here the CDR3 DNA reads TGTGCCAGCAGTTACGCGGGGGGTGCGAACACTGAAGCTTTCTTT.

By proportion, this clone is medium-sized. The chain couples TRBV7-2 to TRBJ1-6, with TRBD1 identical over 8 bases. CDR1 and CDR2 (germline): SGHTA, FQGNSA. J was trimmed by 9 bases and V by 1 base; bases with no gene match: 5. The CDR3 length is 15 residues. CDR3 residues: CASSLGQGTSSPLHF. The CDR3 nucleotides read TGTGCCAGCAGCTTAGGACAGGGGACAAGTTCACCCCTCCACTTT.

V gene TRBV19 combines with J gene TRBJ1-2, with TRBD1 matching over 8 bases. This CDR3 comprises 15 residues. Losses at the gene ends were 7 bases for V and 5 bases for J; bases not matched to a gene: 12. Germline CDR1 and CDR2: LNHDA and SQIVND (reference sequence). This CDR3 is CASTLNRGYRYGYTF. The CDR3 bases are TGTGCCAGTACTCTCAACAGGGGGTATCGGTATGGCTACACCTTC.

The chain recombines TRBV5-6 with TRBJ1-1; D is possibly TRBD1 (5 bases). CDR1 is SGHDT, CDR2 YYEEEE, per germline. There are 13 residues in the CDR3. The V end was cut by 2 bases, the J end by 1 base, with 6 bases between. CDR3 sequence: CASSFRGNTEAFF. The CDR3 coding sequence is TGTGCCAGCAGCTTTAGGGGGAACACTGAAGCTTTCTTT.

This clone has a single count. The chain has TRBV5-1 and TRBJ2-2; 10 positions agree with TRBD1. In germline, CDR1 is SGHRS, CDR2 YFSETQ. J was trimmed by 4 bases and V by 4 bases; bases with no gene match: 7. This CDR3 has 16 residues. The CDR3 is CASSLRTGGGTGELFF. The CDR3 DNA is TGCGCCAGCAGCCTCCGGACAGGGGGGGGCACCGGGGAGCTGTTTTTT.

The chain links TRBV21-1 to TRBJ1-5; the table gives TRBD1 as D, unverified against the DNA. TRBV21-1 is recorded as a pseudogene. The CDR3 has 17 amino acids. The CDR3, as DNA: TGTGCCAGCAGCACCCAGGGGAGACAGGGGAAAAATCAGCCCCAGCATTTT. It encodes CASSTQGRQGKNQPQHF.

The genes are TRBV11-2 and TRBJ1-2; 9 positions agree with TRBD1. The CDR3 extends over 14 amino acids. Germline V CDR1 and CDR2: SGHAT, FQNNGV. Trimming at V came to 1 base and at J to 8 bases, leaving 5 bases not matched to a gene. This CDR3 is CASSLGGTGPGYTF. The CDR3 DNA is TGTGCCAGCAGCTTAGGGGGGACAGGGCCCGGCTACACCTTC.

This chain links TRBV3-1 (or the pseudogene TRBV3-2) with TRBJ2-1; 12 nucleotides agree with TRBD2. Germline trimming cut 6 bases from V and 7 bases from J; bases unmatched to any gene: 7. The germline CDR1 and CDR2 sequences are LGHDT and YNNKEL (reference sequence). The CDR3 covers 15 residues. The CDR3 region is CASSLGLAGFNEQFF. The CDR3 bases are TGTGCCAGCAGTCTCGGACTAGCGGGGTTTAATGAGCAGTTCTTC.

This clone was recorded a few times. The chain has TRBV7-2 and TRBJ1-5; 9 bases line up with TRBD1. CDR1 and CDR2 from the germline V gene are SGHTA and FQGNSA. V was pared by 5 bases and J by 4 bases, with 6 bases of the junction left unmatched. The CDR3 has 15 residues. CDR3 residues: CASSGQGQGNQPQHF. The CDR3 coding sequence is TGTGCCAGCAGCGGACAGGGACAGGGTAATCAGCCCCAGCATTTT.

The chain is built from TRBV9 and TRBJ1-2; a weak D match, TRBD1 (5 bases). Germline CDR1 is SGDLS and CDR2 is YYNGEE. V was pared by 4 bases and J by 0 bases, with 13 bases between. This CDR3 has 15 amino acids. Written as DNA, the CDR3 is TGTGCCAGCAGCTCTACAGGAAGGTCTAACTATGGCTACACCTTC. This translates into CASSSTGRSNYGYTF.

In its sample, this clone was seen many times. V usage is TRBV7-2 and J usage is TRBJ2-6, with 7 bases lining up with TRBD1. CDR1 SGHTA and CDR2 FQGNSA come from the germline V gene. J gave up 0 bases and V 5 bases, and 1 base lay outside the gene matches. This CDR3 contains 15 residues. CDR3 DNA sequence: TGTGCCAGCAGCAGACAGGGCTCTGGGGCCAACGTCCTGACTTTC. Translating it yields CASSRQGSGANVLTF.